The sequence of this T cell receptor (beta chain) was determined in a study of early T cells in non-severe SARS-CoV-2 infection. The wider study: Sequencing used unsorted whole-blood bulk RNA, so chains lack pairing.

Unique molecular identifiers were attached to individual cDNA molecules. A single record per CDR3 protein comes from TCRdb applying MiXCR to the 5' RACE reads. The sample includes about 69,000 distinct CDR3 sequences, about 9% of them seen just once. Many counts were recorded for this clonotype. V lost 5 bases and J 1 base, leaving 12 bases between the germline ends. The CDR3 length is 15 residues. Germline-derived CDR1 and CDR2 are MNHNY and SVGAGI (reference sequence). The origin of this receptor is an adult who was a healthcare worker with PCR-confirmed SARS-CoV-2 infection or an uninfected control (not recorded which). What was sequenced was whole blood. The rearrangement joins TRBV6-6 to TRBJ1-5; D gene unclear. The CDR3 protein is CASSPGYPSNQPQHF. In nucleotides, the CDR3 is TGTGCCAGCAGTCCAGGATATCCAAGCAATCAGCCCCAGCATTTT.